This T cell receptor beta chain was recovered during a study of blood T cell repertoires in COVID-19. Study background: PBMCs, B-cell-depleted T cells, or T cells provided the cDNA or gDNA that made up the material.

Losses at the gene ends were 4 bases for V and 6 bases for J; bases not matched to a gene: 11. There are 16 residues in the CDR3. Germline CDR1 reads KGHDR; CDR2 reads SFDVKD. Generated by immunoSEQ multiplex PCR, the TCRdb table keeps only in-frame clones and is missing some. The sample consists of a few hundred thousand clones, 85% to 90% of them appearing once. The clonotype originates from a man between 25 and 39 years old with acute or convalescent COVID-19. The sample was peripheral blood. This rearrangement joins TRBV24-1 to TRBJ2-3; 8 nucleotides align to TRBD1. CDR3 nucleotide sequence: TGTGCCACCAGTGACCAAACCCAGGGGGCAGCGGATACGCAGTATTTT. It is translated as CATSDQTQGAADTQYF.